One and the same sample provided the 8 T cell receptor beta chains below, sequenced in a study of STAT5B mutations in CD4+ large granular lymphocyte leukemia. Here immunoSEQ multiplex PCR was the method, and the copy in TCRdb shows in-frame clones only, minus some. This sample has about 34,000 clones, with more than 65% found just once. The sample taken for sequencing was CD4+ T cells from blood buffy coats. Receptor source: a human donor in good health.

The chain combines TRBV15 with TRBJ1-4, with unresolved D. CDR3 length equals 16 residues. Trimming shortened V by 0 bases and J by 4 bases, and 12 bases separated the two germline ends. Germline V gives CDR1 LNHNV, CDR2 YYDKDF (reference sequence). This CDR3 is CATSRDLSGNNEKLFF. As DNA, the CDR3 is TGTGCCACCAGCAGAGATCTATCAGGCAATAATGAAAAACTGTTTTTT. The variable domain in full, with the rest retrieved from reference TRBV15 and TRBJ1-4, is DAMVIQNPRYQVTQFGKPVTLSCSQTLNHNVMYWYQQKSSQAPKLLFHYYDKDFNNEADTPDNFQSRRPNTSFCFLDIRSPGLGDTAMYLCATSRDLSGNNEKLFFGSGTQLSVL.

The rearrangement links TRBV2 to TRBJ1-2; D unclear. This CDR3 comprises 14 residues. The germline CDR1 and CDR2 sequences are SNHLY and FYNNEI. V was shortened by 4 bases and J by 2 bases, with 11 bases between the two germline ends. The CDR3 DNA reads TGTGCCAGCAGTGCTCTACGGGGAAACTATGGCTACACCTTC. Translated, it gives CASSALRGNYGYTF.

The genes are TRBV4-2 and TRBJ2-1; 8 nucleotides agree with TRBD2. The CDR3 is 14 amino acids. The trim removed 0 bases at V and 8 bases at J, leaving 3 bases unmatched. Germline V gives CDR1 LGHNA, CDR2 YNFKEQ. In DNA form, the CDR3 reads TGTGCCAGCAGCCAAGATCTGCGGGAGGATGAGCAGTTCTTC. This codes for CASSQDLREDEQFF.

This clone came up once. The chain links TRBV5-4 to TRBJ1-2; D is unresolved. CDR3 length: 15 residues. The V gene lost 0 bases and the J gene lost 2 bases, with 11 bases spanning the gap. Germline values: CDR1 SGHNT, CDR2 YYREEE (reference sequence). The CDR3 reads CASSLGADLNYGYTF. The DNA for the CDR3 is TGTGCCAGCAGCTTGGGGGCGGACCTAAACTATGGCTACACCTTC.

In its sample, this clone was seen a few times. The chain couples TRBV5-1 to TRBJ1-6, with D perhaps TRBD1 (6 bases). There are 14 residues in the CDR3. V was pared by 6 bases and J by 5 bases, with 12 bases between. Germline values: CDR1 SGHRS, CDR2 YFSETQ. Written as DNA, the CDR3 is TGCGCCAGCATGGGGGGCAGAGATAATTCACCCCTCCACTTT. This translates into CASMGGRDNSPLHF.

This clone was observed a single time. The chain has TRBV19 and TRBJ1-5; 8 bases align to TRBD1. The V segment lost 5 bases and the J segment 5 bases; nucleotides outside the gene matches: 11. CDR1 is LNHDA and CDR2 is SQIVND in the germline V gene (reference sequence). The CDR3 is 16 residues long. The CDR3 DNA reads TGTGCCAGTAGTGTTACAGGGGGATTAGTCTATCAGCCCCAGCATTTT. This gives the protein CASSVTGGLVYQPQHF.

This sequence joins TRBV19 and TRBJ2-2; no clear D. V was cut by 1 base and J by 4 bases, with 10 bases left in between. The CDR3 sequence is 15 residues long. The V gene's germline CDR1 is LNHDA and CDR2 SQIVND (reference sequence). The CDR3 coding sequence is TGTGCCAGTAGTATAGTGCAGGCGAGCACCGGGGAGCTGTTTTTT. This translates into CASSIVQASTGELFF.

The chain employs TRBV6-4 and TRBJ1-1, with 8 bases identical to TRBD1. Unmatched junction bases numbered 3, after V lost 6 bases and J lost 3 bases. CDR3 size: 13 residues. Germline loops: CDR1 MRHNA, CDR2 SNTAGT. The DNA for the CDR3 is TGTGCCAGCAGGAAGACAGGGGACACTGAAGCTTTCTTT. Encoded protein: CASRKTGDTEAFF.